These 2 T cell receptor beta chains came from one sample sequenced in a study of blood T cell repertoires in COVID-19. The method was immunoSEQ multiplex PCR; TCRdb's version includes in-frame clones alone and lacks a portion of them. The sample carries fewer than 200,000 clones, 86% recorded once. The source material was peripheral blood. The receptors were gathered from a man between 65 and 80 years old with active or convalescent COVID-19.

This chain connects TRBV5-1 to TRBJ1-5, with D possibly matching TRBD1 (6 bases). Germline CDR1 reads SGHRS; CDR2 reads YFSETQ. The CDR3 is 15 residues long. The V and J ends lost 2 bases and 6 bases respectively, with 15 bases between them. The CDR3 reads CASSLFTGGGQPQHF. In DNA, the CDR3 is TGCGCCAGCAGCTTATTCACGGGGGGCGGTCAGCCCCAGCATTTT.

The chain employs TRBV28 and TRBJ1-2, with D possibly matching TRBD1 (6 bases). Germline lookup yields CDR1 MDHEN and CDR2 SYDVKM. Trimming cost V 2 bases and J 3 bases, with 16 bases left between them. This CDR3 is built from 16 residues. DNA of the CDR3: TGTGCCAGCAGTTTACAGGGGTCAGGGCAGTACTATGGCTACACCTTC. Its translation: CASSLQGSGQYYGYTF.